This T cell receptor beta chain came from a study of spatial heterogeneity in lung cancer. The CDR3 totals 12 residues. Trimming cost V 0 bases and J 16 bases, with 10 bases left between them. Germline CDR1 MNHEY, CDR2 SVGEGT. As for time point: blood at routine non-recurrence follow-up after resection. TCRdb re-called the 5' RACE reads through MiXCR, storing one row per CDR3 protein. The sample yields about 110,000 distinct CDR3 sequences, 11% seen once. The chain combines TRBV6-2 or TRBV6-3 with TRBJ2-6; D is undetermined. The sequencing here drew on PBMCs, taken at follow-up. This TCR derives from a female donor with early-stage non-small cell lung cancer. CDR3 nucleotide sequence: TGTGCCAGCAGTTACTCGGTACGGTTACTGACTTTC. As protein: CASSYSVRLLTF.